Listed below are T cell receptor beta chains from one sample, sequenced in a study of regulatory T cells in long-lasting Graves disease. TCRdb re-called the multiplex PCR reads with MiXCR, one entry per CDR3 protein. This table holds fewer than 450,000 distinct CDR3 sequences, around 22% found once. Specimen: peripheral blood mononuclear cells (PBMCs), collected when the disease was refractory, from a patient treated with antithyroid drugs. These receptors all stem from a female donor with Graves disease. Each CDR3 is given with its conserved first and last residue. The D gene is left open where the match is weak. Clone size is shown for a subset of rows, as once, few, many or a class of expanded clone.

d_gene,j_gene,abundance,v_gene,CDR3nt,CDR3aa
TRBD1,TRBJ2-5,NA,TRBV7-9,TGTGCCAGCAGCGTTGGACAGGGGGTCCAAGAGACCCAGTACTTC,CASSVGQGVQETQYF
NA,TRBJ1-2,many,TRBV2,TGTGCCAGCATCCCCGGGGGTCGTCGGGCACCCTATGGCTACACCTTC,CASIPGGRRAPYGYTF
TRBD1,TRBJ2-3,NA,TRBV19,TGTGCCAGTACCAAGAACCCGAGGACAGGAGTCTCTAGCACAGATACGCAGTATTTT,CASTKNPRTGVSSTDTQYF
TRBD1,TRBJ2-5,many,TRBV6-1,TGTGCCAGCAGTGTTGACAGGGGGGGAGTGGAGACCCAGTACTTC,CASSVDRGGVETQYF
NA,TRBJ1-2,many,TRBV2,TGTGCCAGCAGTGTCCCATCGGGGGTTAAAGGCTACACCTTC,CASSVPSGVKGYTF
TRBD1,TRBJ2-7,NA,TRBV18,TGTGCCAGCTCACCGGATTACAGGGGTCCCTACGAGCAGTACTTC,CASSPDYRGPYEQYF
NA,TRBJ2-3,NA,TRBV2,TGTGCCAGCAGTGTGGAGGATGGCACAGATACGCAGTATTTT,CASSVEDGTDTQYF
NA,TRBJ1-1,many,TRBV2,TGTGCCAGCGGAGAGGGGCTGAACACTGAAGCTTTCTTT,CASGEGLNTEAFF
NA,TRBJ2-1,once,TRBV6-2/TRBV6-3,TGTGCCATCGAAACCGACTACAATGAGCAGTTCTTC,CAIETDYNEQFF
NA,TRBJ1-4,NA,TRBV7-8,TGTGCCAGCAGCTCGAGGTGGGCTAATGAAAAACTGTTTTTT,CASSSRWANEKLFF
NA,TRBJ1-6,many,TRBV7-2,TGTGCCAGCAGCCTTTCGACTGCTTCACCCCTCCACTTT,CASSLSTASPLHF
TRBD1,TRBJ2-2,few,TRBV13,TGTGCCAGCAGCTTAGCCACAGGGGCCGGGGAGCTGTTTTTT,CASSLATGAGELFF
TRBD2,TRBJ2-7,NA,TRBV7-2,TGTGCCAGCAGCTTAGAAGCGGGAGCCAACGAGCAGTACTTC,CASSLEAGANEQYF
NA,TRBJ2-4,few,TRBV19,TGTGCCAGTACCGACAGGATTCTAGCCAAAAACATTCAGTACTTC,CASTDRILAKNIQYF
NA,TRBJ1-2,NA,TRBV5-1,TGCGCCAGCAGCTTGGCCTCCAGGAACTATGGCTACACCTTC,CASSLASRNYGYTF
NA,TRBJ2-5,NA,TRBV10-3,TGTGCCATCAGTGGACCGGGGCCCCAAGAGACCCAGTACTTC,CAISGPGPQETQYF
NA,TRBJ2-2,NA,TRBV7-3,TGTGCCAGCAGCTTATCCCCCCAGCAAACGAACACCGGGGAGCTGTTTTTT,CASSLSPQQTNTGELFF
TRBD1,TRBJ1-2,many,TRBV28,TGTGCCAGCAGTTCTGTCAGGGGGCGCGTCTATGGCTACACCTTC,CASSSVRGRVYGYTF
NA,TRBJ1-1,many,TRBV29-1,TGCAGCGTTGGACAGGTGATGAACACTGAAGCTTTCTTT,CSVGQVMNTEAFF
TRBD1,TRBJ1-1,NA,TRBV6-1,TGTGCCAGCAGGATAACGACAGGGTCAGGCCGTCGAGCTTTCTTT,CASRITTGSGRRAFF
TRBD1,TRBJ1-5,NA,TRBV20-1,TGCAGTGCGCGAAGGGGACAGGGACGCAATCAGCCCCAGCATTTT,CSARRGQGRNQPQHF
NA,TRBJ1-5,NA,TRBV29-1,TGCAGCGTTCTGTCAGGGAGTAATCAGCCCCAGCATTTT,CSVLSGSNQPQHF
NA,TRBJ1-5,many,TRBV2,TGTGCCAGCAGTGTCGATGGAGGCAATCAGCCCCAGCATTTT,CASSVDGGNQPQHF
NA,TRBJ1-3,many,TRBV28,TGTGCCAGCAGTCTTGAGGGACCTCCTTCGGGAAACACCATATATTTT,CASSLEGPPSGNTIYF
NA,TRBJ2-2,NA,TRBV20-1,TGCAGTGCTAGAGGGTTAGGGGAGCTGTTTTTT,CSARGLGELFF